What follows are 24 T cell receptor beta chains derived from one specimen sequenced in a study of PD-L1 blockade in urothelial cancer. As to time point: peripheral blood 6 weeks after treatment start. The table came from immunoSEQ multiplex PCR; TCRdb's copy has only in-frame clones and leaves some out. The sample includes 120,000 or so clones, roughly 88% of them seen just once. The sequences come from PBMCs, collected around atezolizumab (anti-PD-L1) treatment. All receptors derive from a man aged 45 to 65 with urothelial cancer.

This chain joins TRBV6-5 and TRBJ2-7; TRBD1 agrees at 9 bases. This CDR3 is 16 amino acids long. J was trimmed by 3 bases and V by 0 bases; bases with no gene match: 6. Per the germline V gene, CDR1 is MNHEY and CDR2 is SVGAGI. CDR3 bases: TGTGCCAGCAGTTACTCGATACGGGACAGGGACTACGAGCAGTACTTC. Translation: CASSYSIRDRDYEQYF.

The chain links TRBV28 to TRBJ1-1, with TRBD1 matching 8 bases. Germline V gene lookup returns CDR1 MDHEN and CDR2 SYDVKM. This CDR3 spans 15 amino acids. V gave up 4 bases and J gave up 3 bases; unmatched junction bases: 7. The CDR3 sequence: CASSWQTGAYTEAFF. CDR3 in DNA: TGTGCCAGCAGTTGGCAGACAGGGGCGTACACTGAAGCTTTCTTT.

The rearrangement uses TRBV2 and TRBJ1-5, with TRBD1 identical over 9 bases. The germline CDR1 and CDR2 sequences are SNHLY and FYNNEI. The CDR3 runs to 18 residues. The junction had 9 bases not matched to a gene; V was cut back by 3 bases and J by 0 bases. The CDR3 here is CASSDLVWDRDSNQPQHF. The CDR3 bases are TGTGCCAGCAGTGACCTTGTGTGGGACAGGGATAGCAATCAGCCCCAGCATTTT.

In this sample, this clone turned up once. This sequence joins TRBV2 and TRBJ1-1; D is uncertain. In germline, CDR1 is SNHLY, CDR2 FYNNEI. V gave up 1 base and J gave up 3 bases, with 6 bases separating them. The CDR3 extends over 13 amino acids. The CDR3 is CASSEGLYTEAFF. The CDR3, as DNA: TGTGCCAGCAGTGAAGGACTTTACACTGAAGCTTTCTTT. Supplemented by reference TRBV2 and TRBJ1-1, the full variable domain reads EPEVTQTPSHQVTQMGQEVILRCVPISNHLYFYWYRQILGQKVEFLVSFYNNEISEKSEIFDDQFSVERPDGSNFTLKIRSTKLEDSAMYFCASSEGLYTEAFFGQGTRLTVV.

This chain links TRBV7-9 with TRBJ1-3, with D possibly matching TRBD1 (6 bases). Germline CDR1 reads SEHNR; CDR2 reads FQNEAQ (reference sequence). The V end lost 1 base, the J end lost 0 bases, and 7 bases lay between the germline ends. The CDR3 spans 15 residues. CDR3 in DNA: TGTGCCAGCAGCTTAGGGGACAACTCTGGAAACACCATATATTTT. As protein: CASSLGDNSGNTIYF.

The CDR3 DNA sequence: TGTGCCAGTAGTTCTCTGGGAGCATACGAGCAGTACTTC. Amino acid sequence: CASSSLGAYEQYF. The V gene is TRBV19, the J gene TRBJ2-7, with D possibly TRBD2 on 5 matching bases. Germline loops: CDR1 LNHDA, CDR2 SQIVND (reference sequence). This CDR3 comprises 13 residues. Trimming pared 5 bases from V and 4 bases from J, leaving 12 bases between.

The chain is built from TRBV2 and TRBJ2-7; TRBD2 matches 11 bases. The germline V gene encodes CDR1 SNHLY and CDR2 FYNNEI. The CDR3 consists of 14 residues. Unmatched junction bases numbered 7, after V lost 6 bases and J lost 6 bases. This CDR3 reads CASRLAGGPLEQYF. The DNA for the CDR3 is TGTGCCAGCAGATTAGCGGGAGGGCCTCTCGAGCAGTACTTC.

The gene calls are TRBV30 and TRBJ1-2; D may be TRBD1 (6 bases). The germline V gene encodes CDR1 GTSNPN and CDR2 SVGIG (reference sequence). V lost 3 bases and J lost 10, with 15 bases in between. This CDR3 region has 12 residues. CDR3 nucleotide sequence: TGTGCCTGGAGATTTTCAGGGGATCCCTACACCTTC. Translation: CAWRFSGDPYTF.

Written as DNA, the CDR3 is TGTGCCAGCAGTGAAAGACGTTGGGGGCAGGGTGACAATGAGCAGTTCTTC. Translation: CASSERRWGQGDNEQFF. The chain employs TRBV2 and TRBJ2-1, with a tentative D call TRBD1 (6 bases). Germline-derived CDR1 and CDR2 are SNHLY and FYNNEI. This CDR3 has 17 amino acids. V was cut by 2 bases and J by 5 bases, with 19 bases left in between.

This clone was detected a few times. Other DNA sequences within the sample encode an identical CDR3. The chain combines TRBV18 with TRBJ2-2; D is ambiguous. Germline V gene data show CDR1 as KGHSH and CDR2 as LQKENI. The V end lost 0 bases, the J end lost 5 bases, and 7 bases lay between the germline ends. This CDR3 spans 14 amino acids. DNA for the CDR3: TGTGCCAGCTCACCACCGTCCGTTACCGGGGAGCTGTTTTTT. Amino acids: CASSPPSVTGELFF.

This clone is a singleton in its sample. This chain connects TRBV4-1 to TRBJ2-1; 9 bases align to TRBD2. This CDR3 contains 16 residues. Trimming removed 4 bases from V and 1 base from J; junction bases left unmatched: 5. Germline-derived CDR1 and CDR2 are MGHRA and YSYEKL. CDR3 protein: CASSRETSGSYNEQFF. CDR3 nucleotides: TGCGCCAGCAGCCGAGAAACTAGCGGGTCCTACAATGAGCAGTTCTTC.

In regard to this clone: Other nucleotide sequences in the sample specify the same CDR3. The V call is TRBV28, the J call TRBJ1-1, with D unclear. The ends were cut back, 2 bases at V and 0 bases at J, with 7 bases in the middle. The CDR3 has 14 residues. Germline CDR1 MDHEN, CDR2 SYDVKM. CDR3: CASSLGQMNTEAFF. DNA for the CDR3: TGTGCCAGCAGTTTAGGCCAAATGAACACTGAAGCTTTCTTT. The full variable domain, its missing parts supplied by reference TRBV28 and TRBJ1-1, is DVKVTQSSRYLVKRTGEKVFLECVQDMDHENMFWYRQDPGLGLRLIYFSYDVKMKEKGDIPEGYSVSREKKERFSLILESASTNQTSMYLCASSLGQMNTEAFFGQGTRLTVV.

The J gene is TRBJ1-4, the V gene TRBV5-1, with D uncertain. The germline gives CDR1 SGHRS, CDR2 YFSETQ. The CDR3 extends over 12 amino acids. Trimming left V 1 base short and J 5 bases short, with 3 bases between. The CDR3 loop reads CASSLQNEKLFF. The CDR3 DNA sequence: TGCGCCAGCAGCTTGCAAAATGAAAAACTGTTTTTT.

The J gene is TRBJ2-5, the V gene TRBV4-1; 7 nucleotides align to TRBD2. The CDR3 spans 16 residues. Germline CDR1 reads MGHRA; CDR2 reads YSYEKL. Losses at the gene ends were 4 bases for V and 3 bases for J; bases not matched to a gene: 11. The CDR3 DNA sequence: TGCGCCAGCAGCCGAGCCTGGCGGGAGTGGGAAGAGACCCAGTACTTC. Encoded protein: CASSRAWREWEETQYF.

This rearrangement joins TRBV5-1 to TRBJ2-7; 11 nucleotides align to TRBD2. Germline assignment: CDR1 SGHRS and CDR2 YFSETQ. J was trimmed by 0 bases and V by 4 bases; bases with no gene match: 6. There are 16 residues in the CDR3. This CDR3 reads CASSPSSGRPSYEQYF. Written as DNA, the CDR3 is TGCGCCAGCAGCCCCTCTAGCGGGAGGCCCTCCTACGAGCAGTACTTC.

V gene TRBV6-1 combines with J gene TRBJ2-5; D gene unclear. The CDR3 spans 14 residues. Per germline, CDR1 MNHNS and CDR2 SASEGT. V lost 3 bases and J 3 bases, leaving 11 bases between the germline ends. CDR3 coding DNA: TGTGCCAGCAGTGAGGGCAGGATCAAAGAGACCCAGTACTTC. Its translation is CASSEGRIKETQYF.

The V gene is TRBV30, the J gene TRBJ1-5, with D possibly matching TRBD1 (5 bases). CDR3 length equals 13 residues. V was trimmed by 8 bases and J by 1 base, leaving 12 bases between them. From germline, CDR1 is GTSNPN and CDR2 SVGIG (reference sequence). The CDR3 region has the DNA TGTGCCGCAGACCAGGGCAGCAATCAGCCCCAGCATTTT. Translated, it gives CAADQGSNQPQHF.

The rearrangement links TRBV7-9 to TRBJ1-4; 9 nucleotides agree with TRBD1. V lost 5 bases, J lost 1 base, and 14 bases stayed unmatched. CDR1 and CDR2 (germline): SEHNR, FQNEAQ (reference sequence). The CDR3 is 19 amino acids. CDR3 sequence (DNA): TGTGCCAGCAGCCCACGACTAACCCGGGACAGGGTAACTAATGAAAAACTGTTTTTT. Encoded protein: CASSPRLTRDRVTNEKLFF.

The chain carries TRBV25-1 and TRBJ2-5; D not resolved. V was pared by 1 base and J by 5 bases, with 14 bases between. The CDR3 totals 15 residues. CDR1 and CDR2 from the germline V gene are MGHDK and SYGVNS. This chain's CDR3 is CASSELGRSPETQYF. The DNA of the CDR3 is TGTGCCAGCAGTGAATTAGGCAGGTCGCCGGAGACCCAGTACTTC.

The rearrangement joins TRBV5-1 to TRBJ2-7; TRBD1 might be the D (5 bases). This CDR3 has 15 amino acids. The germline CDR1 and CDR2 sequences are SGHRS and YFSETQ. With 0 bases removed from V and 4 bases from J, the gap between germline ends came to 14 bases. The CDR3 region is CASSLAKTEIYEQYF. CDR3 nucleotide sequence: TGCGCCAGCAGCTTGGCCAAGACAGAAATATACGAGCAGTACTTC.

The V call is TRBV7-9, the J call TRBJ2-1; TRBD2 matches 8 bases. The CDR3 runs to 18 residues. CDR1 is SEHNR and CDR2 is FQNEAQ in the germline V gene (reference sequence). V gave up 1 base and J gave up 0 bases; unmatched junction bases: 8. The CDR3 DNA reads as TGTGCCAGCAGCTTAGGGCTAGCGGGTACTAGCTCCTACAATGAGCAGTTCTTC. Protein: CASSLGLAGTSSYNEQFF.

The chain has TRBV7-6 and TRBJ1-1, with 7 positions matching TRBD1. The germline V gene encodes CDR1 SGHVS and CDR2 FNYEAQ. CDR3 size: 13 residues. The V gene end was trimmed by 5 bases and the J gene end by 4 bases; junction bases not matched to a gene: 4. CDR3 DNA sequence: TGTGCCAGCAGCCGACAGGGCGGCACTGAAGCTTTCTTT. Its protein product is CASSRQGGTEAFF.

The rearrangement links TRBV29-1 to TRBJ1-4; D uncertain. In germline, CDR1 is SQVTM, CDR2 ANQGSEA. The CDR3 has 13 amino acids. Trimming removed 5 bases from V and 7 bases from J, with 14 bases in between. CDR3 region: CSVSGSLGEKLFF. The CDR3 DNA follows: TGCAGCGTTTCGGGGTCCCTCGGTGAAAAACTGTTTTTT.

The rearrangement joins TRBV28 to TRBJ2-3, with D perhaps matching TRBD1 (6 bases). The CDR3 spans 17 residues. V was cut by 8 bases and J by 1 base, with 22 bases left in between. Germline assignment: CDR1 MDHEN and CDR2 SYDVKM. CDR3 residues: CASRSHPGTPGTDTQYF. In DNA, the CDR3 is TGTGCCAGCCGTTCGCACCCGGGGACACCGGGCACAGATACGCAGTATTTT.